The 3 T cell receptor beta chains in this list originate from one sample, sequenced in a study of blood T cell repertoires in COVID-19. Method: immunoSEQ multiplex PCR; TCRdb's copy keeps in-frame clones and lacks some. The sample lists about 270,000 clones; around 93% were seen once. The sequenced sample consisted of PBMCs or T cells enriched from blood (not recorded which). The receptor set was obtained from a man in his forties or fifties who had been exposed to COVID-19.

The chain links TRBV5-5 to TRBJ2-7; D is possibly TRBD2 (5 bases). CDR3 length: 13 amino acids. The V gene lost 1 base and the J gene lost 5 bases, with 10 bases spanning the gap. Germline assignment: CDR1 SGHKS and CDR2 YYEKEE (reference sequence). The CDR3 region has the DNA TGTGCCAGCAGCTTGCCCGGGGTCCACGAGCAGTACTTC. Amino acid sequence: CASSLPGVHEQYF.

This chain uses TRBV20-1 with TRBJ1-5; D is perhaps TRBD1 (5 bases). Germline V CDR1 and CDR2: DFQATT, SNEGSKA (reference sequence). This CDR3 contains 16 residues. V lost 3 bases to trimming and J lost 0 bases, with 15 bases between them. In nucleotides, the CDR3 is TGCAGTGCTAGTTCTCCGACAGTATATAGCAATCAGCCCCAGCATTTT. This codes for CSASSPTVYSNQPQHF.

The chain has TRBV5-1 and TRBJ1-1, with unresolved D. The CDR3 length is 11 residues. Trimming pared 4 bases from V and 7 bases from J, leaving 8 bases between. Germline-derived CDR1 and CDR2 are SGHRS and YFSETQ. The CDR3 nucleotides read TGCGCCAGCAGCGCCACAGATGAAGCTTTCTTT. Its translation: CASSATDEAFF.